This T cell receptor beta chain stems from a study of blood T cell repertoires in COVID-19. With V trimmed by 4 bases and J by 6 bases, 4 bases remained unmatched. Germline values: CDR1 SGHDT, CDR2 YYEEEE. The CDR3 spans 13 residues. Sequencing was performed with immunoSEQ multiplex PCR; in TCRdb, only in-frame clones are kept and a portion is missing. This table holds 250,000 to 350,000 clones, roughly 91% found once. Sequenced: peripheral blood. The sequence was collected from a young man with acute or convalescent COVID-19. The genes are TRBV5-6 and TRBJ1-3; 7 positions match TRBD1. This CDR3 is CASSKGQLNTIYF. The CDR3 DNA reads TGTGCCAGCAGCAAGGGACAGCTAAACACCATATATTTT.